These T cell receptor beta chains were read from a single sample in a study of CD4 T cell repertoires in COVID-19. The repertoire was sequenced with immunoSEQ multiplex PCR; TCRdb's copy has only in-frame clones and lacks some. This table holds fewer than 100,000 clones, roughly 80% found once. The starting material was CD4+ T cells from peripheral blood, obtained after recovery from COVID-19. These receptors were taken from a human donor who had COVID-19. Both conserved end residues are part of each CDR3. D genes are given only for firm matches. Rows give clone size only sometimes, using once, few, many, or a class for an expanded clone.

size | J | V | length | D | CDR3 | DNA
. | TRBJ2-3 | TRBV3-1/TRBV3-2 | 15 | . | CASSQSSGSTDTQYF | TGTGCCAGCAGCCAATCGTCAGGGTCCACAGATACGCAGTATTTT
once | TRBJ2-3 | TRBV4-1 | 21 | TRBD2 | CASSQKKMGLAGKGSTDTQYF | TGCGCCAGCAGCCAAAAAAAAATGGGACTAGCGGGGAAAGGGAGCACAGATACGCAGTATTTT
. | TRBJ1-5 | TRBV28 | 16 | . | CASRNRGSISNQPQHF | TGTGCCAGCCGAAACAGAGGGTCGATTAGCAATCAGCCCCAGCATTTT
. | TRBJ2-7 | TRBV10-3 | 12 | . | CAISQQGYEQYF | TGTGCCATCAGCCAACAGGGCTACGAGCAGTACTTC
. | TRBJ2-5 | TRBV7-9 | 17 | . | CASSLRAAGPNQETQYF | TGTGCCAGCAGCTTACGGGCGGCGGGGCCCAACCAAGAGACCCAGTACTTC
. | TRBJ2-7 | TRBV20-1 | 14 | TRBD1 | CSASTTGNIGEQYF | TGCAGTGCGAGTACGACAGGGAACATTGGCGAGCAGTACTTC
. | TRBJ2-7 | TRBV10-3 | 15 | TRBD1 | CAISRPTGENYEQYF | TGTGCCATCAGCCGACCGACAGGGGAGAATTACGAGCAGTACTTC
. | TRBJ2-5 | TRBV3-1/TRBV3-2 | 14 | . | CASSQDSGSKTQYF | TGTGCCAGCAGCCAAGACTCCGGGAGTAAGACCCAGTACTTC
. | TRBJ2-2 | TRBV7-9 | 15 | . | CASSLGATNTGELFF | TGTGCCAGCTCCCTTGGGGCTACGAACACCGGGGAGCTGTTTTTT
. | TRBJ2-5 | TRBV3-1/TRBV3-2 | 17 | TRBD2 | CASSPGIGGGPEETQYF | TGTGCCAGCAGCCCAGGTATCGGGGGAGGGCCTGAAGAGACCCAGTACTTC
. | TRBJ2-1 | TRBV27 | 14 | . | CASSFRAGEFEQFF | TGTGCCAGCAGTTTCCGAGCCGGGGAATTTGAGCAGTTCTTC
. | TRBJ1-5 | TRBV27 | 15 | . | CASRKEGNSNQPQHF | TGTGCCAGCAGAAAAGAGGGAAATAGCAATCAGCCCCAGCATTTT
once | TRBJ2-3 | TRBV4-1 | 12 | . | CASSQDGNTQYF | TGCGCCAGCAGCCAAGACGGGAATACGCAGTATTTT
. | TRBJ2-2 | TRBV15 | 15 | TRBD1 | CATSQDRGGTGELFF | TGTGCCACCAGCCAGGACAGGGGTGGGACCGGGGAGCTGTTTTTT
. | TRBJ2-2 | TRBV4-2 | 14 | . | CASSPARSTGELFF | TGTGCCAGCAGCCCCGCTAGAAGCACCGGGGAGCTGTTTTTT
. | TRBJ2-7 | TRBV9 | 13 | . | CASSPLEAGEQYF | TGTGCCAGCAGCCCCCTTGAGGCGGGCGAGCAGTACTTC
. | TRBJ2-7 | TRBV6-5 | 12 | . | CAAANSRQTQYF | TGTGCCGCAGCCAACAGCAGACAGACGCAGTACTTC
. | TRBJ1-1 | TRBV29-1 | 12 | . | CSSKDKNTEAFF | TGCAGCTCGAAAGATAAGAACACTGAAGCTTTCTTT
. | TRBJ2-3 | TRBV19 | 15 | . | CASGQRRAGTDTQYF | TGTGCCAGTGGACAGCGACGGGCGGGCACAGATACGCAGTATTTT
. | TRBJ2-1 | TRBV7-2 | 12 | . | CASKASYNEQFF | TGTGCCAGCAAGGCGTCCTACAATGAGCAGTTCTTC
. | TRBJ1-2 | TRBV19 | 14 | TRBD1 | CASSKGTASYGYTF | TGTGCCAGTAGTAAGGGGACAGCCTCCTATGGCTACACCTTC
. | TRBJ1-5 | TRBV14 | 13 | . | CASSHGGAQPQHF | TGTGCCAGCAGCCATGGAGGGGCTCAGCCCCAGCATTTT
. | TRBJ1-5 | TRBV19 | 14 | TRBD1 | CASSGGQGLQPQHF | TGTGCCAGCAGTGGTGGACAGGGACTCCAGCCCCAGCATTTT
. | TRBJ1-1 | TRBV18 | 13 | . | CASSPYGNTEAFF | TGTGCCAGCTCACCATACGGGAACACTGAAGCTTTCTTT
. | TRBJ2-2 | TRBV12-3/TRBV12-4 | 13 | . | CASSRTKSGELFF | TGTGCCAGCAGCCGTACCAAGTCCGGGGAGCTGTTTTTT
. | TRBJ1-3 | TRBV5-4 | 13 | . | CASSAGSGNTIYF | TGTGCCAGCAGCGCAGGGTCTGGAAACACCATATATTTT
. | TRBJ1-5 | TRBV3-1/TRBV3-2 | 14 | TRBD1 | CASSQGQGYQPQHF | TGTGCCAGCAGCCAGGGACAGGGGTACCAGCCCCAGCATTTT
. | TRBJ2-5 | TRBV7-8 | 16 | TRBD2 | CASSLAGLAGKETQYF | TGTGCCAGCAGCTTAGCGGGACTAGCGGGCAAAGAGACCCAGTACTTC
once | TRBJ1-3 | TRBV20-1 | 11 | . | CSATQRNTIYF | TGCAGTGCTACCCAGCGAAACACCATATATTTT
. | TRBJ2-2 | TRBV6-5 | 12 | . | CASSYDSGELFF | TGTGCCAGCAGTTACGATTCCGGGGAGCTGTTTTTT
once | TRBJ2-7 | TRBV7-2 | 15 | TRBD1 | CASSAAGTGTYEQYF | TGTGCCAGCAGTGCCGCCGGGACAGGCACCTACGAGCAGTACTTC
. | TRBJ1-5 | TRBV5-1 | 18 | TRBD1 | CASSYPLGQATSNQPQHF | TGCGCCAGCAGCTACCCCCTCGGACAGGCCACTAGCAATCAGCCCCAGCATTTT
. | TRBJ2-7 | TRBV6-5 | 14 | TRBD2 | CASSYRTSGNEQYF | TGTGCCAGCAGTTACAGGACTAGCGGGAACGAGCAGTACTTC
. | TRBJ1-1 | TRBV2 | 13 | . | CASREDWNTEAFF | TGTGCCAGCAGGGAAGACTGGAACACTGAAGCTTTCTTT
once | TRBJ1-2 | TRBV11-2 | 16 | TRBD1 | CASSPRDRRPVYGYTF | TGTGCCAGCAGCCCGCGGGACAGACGACCCGTGTATGGCTACACCTTC
. | TRBJ2-7 | TRBV19 | 14 | . | CASSTGSPPYEQYF | TGTGCCAGTAGTACCGGGTCTCCCCCCTACGAGCAGTACTTC
. | TRBJ1-1 | TRBV7-9 | 13 | TRBD1 | CASSTTQGGEAFF | TGTGCCAGCAGCACAACTCAGGGGGGTGAAGCTTTCTTT
. | TRBJ2-7 | TRBV5-6 | 14 | . | CASSLVQGLYEQYF | TGTGCCAGCAGCTTGGTTCAGGGGCTTTACGAGCAGTACTTC
. | TRBJ2-7 | TRBV5-1 | 16 | TRBD2 | CASSLEGAGGSYEQYF | TGCGCCAGCAGCTTGGAGGGAGCGGGGGGGTCCTACGAGCAGTACTTC
. | TRBJ1-4 | TRBV19 | 15 | TRBD1 | CASSKRTGRLEKLFF | TGTGCCAGTAGTAAGCGGACAGGGCGCTTAGAAAAACTGTTTTTT
. | TRBJ1-3 | TRBV30 | 14 | . | CAWSEGRPGNTIYF | TGTGCCTGGAGCGAGGGACGGCCAGGAAACACCATATATTTT
. | TRBJ2-3 | TRBV6-1 | 15 | . | CASSERGDSTDTQYF | TGTGCCAGCAGTGAACGGGGCGATAGCACAGATACGCAGTATTTT
. | TRBJ2-3 | TRBV27 | 14 | . | CASSLGGTSDTQYF | TGTGCCAGCAGTTTAGGCGGGACGTCAGATACGCAGTATTTT
. | TRBJ2-5 | TRBV5-1 | 14 | TRBD2 | CASSSPPGGETQYF | TGCGCCAGCAGCTCACCACCGGGGGGAGAGACCCAGTACTTC
. | TRBJ1-4 | TRBV7-2 | 12 | TRBD1 | CASSTTGESLGF | TGTGCCAGCAGCACCACAGGGGAAAGTCTTGGTTTT
few | TRBJ2-7 | TRBV11-2 | 14 | . | CASSFNWELREQYF | TGTGCCAGCAGCTTTAATTGGGAGCTCCGCGAGCAGTACTTC
. | TRBJ2-5 | TRBV3-1/TRBV3-2 | 14 | . | CASSQGRNQETQYF | TGTGCCAGCAGCCAAGGCAGGAACCAAGAGACCCAGTACTTC
. | TRBJ2-3 | TRBV6-5 | 13 | . | CASSFQGSNTQYF | TGTGCCAGCAGTTTCCAGGGTTCAAATACGCAGTATTTT
once | TRBJ1-2 | TRBV6-5 | 15 | . | CASSKTGPANYGYTF | TGTGCCAGCAGTAAGACAGGCCCAGCTAACTATGGCTACACCTTC
. | TRBJ1-1 | TRBV25-1 | 16 | . | CASSETLSRANTEAFF | TGTGCCAGCAGTGAAACCCTTAGCAGGGCAAACACTGAAGCTTTCTTT
. | TRBJ1-2 | TRBV3-1/TRBV3-2 | 12 | . | CASSQANNGYTF | TGTGCCAGCAGCCAAGCTAATAATGGCTACACCTTC
. | TRBJ2-2 | TRBV28 | 17 | . | CASTSAGPRTNTGELFF | TGTGCCAGCACCTCCGCAGGGCCTCGAACGAACACCGGGGAGCTGTTTTTT
. | TRBJ1-2 | TRBV12-3/TRBV12-4 | 12 | . | CASSLVGDGYTF | TGTGCCAGCAGTTTAGTGGGGGATGGCTACACCTTC
. | TRBJ2-1 | TRBV7-2 | 15 | TRBD2 | CASSVSSGSGGEQFF | TGTGCCAGCAGCGTCTCTAGCGGGAGCGGGGGTGAGCAGTTCTTC
. | TRBJ2-7 | TRBV11-2 | 15 | TRBD1 | CASSLGGTGAYEQYF | TGTGCCAGCAGCTTAGGTGGGACAGGAGCCTACGAGCAGTACTTC
. | TRBJ1-2 | TRBV28 | 11 | . | CASSSNYGYTF | TGTGCCAGCAGCAGTAACTATGGCTACACCTTC
. | TRBJ2-1 | TRBV5-4 | 16 | TRBD2 | CASSLRLAGAFNEQFF | TGTGCCAGCAGCTTACGACTAGCGGGGGCCTTCAATGAGCAGTTCTTC
. | TRBJ1-5 | TRBV4-1 | 15 | . | CASSQFRDSNQPQHF | TGCGCCAGCAGCCAATTTCGAGATAGCAATCAGCCCCAGCATTTT
few | TRBJ1-6 | TRBV5-1 | 15 | TRBD1 | CASSLAGQGGSPLHF | TGCGCCAGCAGCTTGGCCGGACAGGGAGGCTCACCCCTCCACTTT